These T cell receptor beta chains were read from a single sample in a study of CD8 T cells in Susac syndrome. TCRdb independently ran MiXCR on the immunoSEQ multiplex PCR reads; one entry per CDR3 protein. The repertoire holds some 140,000 distinct CDR3 sequences, roughly 94% seen once, with 0.18% in the top ten. Material for sequencing was CD8+ T cells from PBMCs. These receptors were obtained from a human donor with Susac syndrome. The CDR3 runs from the conserved cysteine through the conserved F or W. Each record gives: clone size, D gene, V gene, J gene, CDR3 DNA, CDR3 protein. The D gene is left open where the match is weak. Some rows mark clone size as missing; the rest say once, few, many or name a class of expanded clone.

abundance: NA
d_gene: TRBD2
v_gene: TRBV4-1
j_gene: TRBJ2-7
CDR3nt: TGCGCCAGCAGCCAAATGGGGGGGTCCGGGCAGTACTTC
CDR3aa: CASSQMGGSGQYF

abundance: NA
d_gene: NA
v_gene: TRBV29-1
j_gene: TRBJ2-7
CDR3nt: TGCAGCGTCCTCTCCACGGCAGCCTACGAGCAGTACTTC
CDR3aa: CSVLSTAAYEQYF

abundance: NA
d_gene: NA
v_gene: TRBV7-8
j_gene: TRBJ2-5
CDR3nt: TGTGCCAGCAGCCCCCCGGGGGGCGCACGGGAGACCCAGTACTTC
CDR3aa: CASSPPGGARETQYF

abundance: NA
d_gene: NA
v_gene: TRBV13
j_gene: TRBJ2-7
CDR3nt: TGTGCCAGCAGCTCCCCTAGCGTTAGGGGGGAAAACGAGCAGTACTTC
CDR3aa: CASSSPSVRGENEQYF

abundance: NA
d_gene: TRBD2
v_gene: TRBV28
j_gene: TRBJ2-1
CDR3nt: TGTGCCAGCGTCCCGACTAGCGACTACAATGAGCAGTTCTTC
CDR3aa: CASVPTSDYNEQFF

abundance: few
d_gene: TRBD2
v_gene: TRBV7-9
j_gene: TRBJ2-7
CDR3nt: TGTGCCAGCAGCGGGACTAGCGGCTCCTACGAGCAGTACTTC
CDR3aa: CASSGTSGSYEQYF

abundance: NA
d_gene: NA
v_gene: TRBV9
j_gene: TRBJ1-1
CDR3nt: TGTGCCAGCAGCGTAGAAGCAGGGGTGGACACTGAAGCTTTCTTT
CDR3aa: CASSVEAGVDTEAFF

abundance: once
d_gene: NA
v_gene: TRBV5-5
j_gene: TRBJ1-5
CDR3nt: TGTGCCAGCAGGGGGCTGGGCAATCAGCCCCAGCATTTT
CDR3aa: CASRGLGNQPQHF

abundance: NA
d_gene: TRBD2
v_gene: TRBV7-2
j_gene: TRBJ2-5
CDR3nt: TGTGCCAGCCTGGATGTTTCTAGCGGGAGTGGCGAGACCCAGTACTTC
CDR3aa: CASLDVSSGSGETQYF

abundance: once
d_gene: TRBD1
v_gene: TRBV6-1
j_gene: TRBJ1-1
CDR3nt: TGTGCCAGCAGTAGAACAGGGGTATTTGAAGCTTTCTTT
CDR3aa: CASSRTGVFEAFF

abundance: NA
d_gene: NA
v_gene: TRBV9
j_gene: TRBJ2-7
CDR3nt: TGTGCCAGCAGCGACGGCCTGGGGCCCTACGAGCAGTACTTC
CDR3aa: CASSDGLGPYEQYF

abundance: NA
d_gene: TRBD1
v_gene: TRBV11-2
j_gene: TRBJ2-7
CDR3nt: TGTGCCAGCAGCTTATTTCGCACCGGGACAGGGATATTCGAGCAGTACTTC
CDR3aa: CASSLFRTGTGIFEQYF

abundance: NA
d_gene: NA
v_gene: TRBV9
j_gene: TRBJ2-2
CDR3nt: TGTGCCAGCAGCTCTGAGCTAGCGCGCGGGGAGCTGTTTTTT
CDR3aa: CASSSELARGELFF

abundance: NA
d_gene: NA
v_gene: TRBV4-1
j_gene: TRBJ1-5
CDR3nt: TGCGCCAGCAGCCAGGGGCCTAATCAGCCCCAGCATTTT
CDR3aa: CASSQGPNQPQHF

abundance: NA
d_gene: TRBD2
v_gene: TRBV2
j_gene: TRBJ2-7
CDR3nt: TGTGCCCCCAGTCCGGCGGGAGGGCGAGACGAGCAGTACTTC
CDR3aa: CAPSPAGGRDEQYF

abundance: NA
d_gene: TRBD2
v_gene: TRBV27
j_gene: TRBJ2-1
CDR3nt: TGTGCCAGCACCGGGGCGGGGGGCAATGAGCAGTTCTTC
CDR3aa: CASTGAGGNEQFF

abundance: NA
d_gene: NA
v_gene: TRBV5-4
j_gene: TRBJ1-1
CDR3nt: TGTGCCAGCAGCTTGGGACGGGTGGGGAACACTGAAGCTTTCTTT
CDR3aa: CASSLGRVGNTEAFF

abundance: NA
d_gene: NA
v_gene: TRBV20-1
j_gene: TRBJ2-3
CDR3nt: TGCAGTGCAACTACAGGAGGTCCGGGGGACCACGATACGCAGTATTTT
CDR3aa: CSATTGGPGDHDTQYF

abundance: NA
d_gene: TRBD2
v_gene: TRBV19
j_gene: TRBJ2-7
CDR3nt: TGTGCCAGTAGTATGGGGACTAGCGGGACCTACGAGCAGTACTTC
CDR3aa: CASSMGTSGTYEQYF

abundance: NA
d_gene: NA
v_gene: TRBV10-2
j_gene: TRBJ1-2
CDR3nt: TGCGCCAGCAGTGTGGGGGGGCTTAAAGATGGCTACACCTTC
CDR3aa: CASSVGGLKDGYTF

abundance: NA
d_gene: NA
v_gene: TRBV6-5
j_gene: TRBJ1-1
CDR3nt: TGTGCCAGCAGGCCTTACACAGATTTGAACACTGAAGCTTTCTTT
CDR3aa: CASRPYTDLNTEAFF

abundance: NA
d_gene: TRBD2
v_gene: TRBV7-9
j_gene: TRBJ2-1
CDR3nt: TGTGCCAGCAGCTTGGGACTAGCGGGATCCTACAATGAGCAGTTCTTC
CDR3aa: CASSLGLAGSYNEQFF

abundance: NA
d_gene: TRBD1
v_gene: TRBV6-6
j_gene: TRBJ1-5
CDR3nt: TGTGCCAGCAGTCTTACCCCACAGGGGAGCAATCAGCCCCAGCATTTT
CDR3aa: CASSLTPQGSNQPQHF

abundance: NA
d_gene: NA
v_gene: TRBV9
j_gene: TRBJ2-5
CDR3nt: TGTGCCAGCAGCGTAGGGGGGACCCAAGAGACCCAGTACTTC
CDR3aa: CASSVGGTQETQYF

abundance: NA
d_gene: TRBD1
v_gene: TRBV9
j_gene: TRBJ1-1
CDR3nt: TGTGCCAGCAGCCGCACTCAGGGACAGTTGAACACTGAAGCTTTCTTT
CDR3aa: CASSRTQGQLNTEAFF

abundance: NA
d_gene: TRBD1
v_gene: TRBV27
j_gene: TRBJ1-4
CDR3nt: TGTGCCACCCAGGGGGAGACTAATGAAAAACTGTTTTTT
CDR3aa: CATQGETNEKLFF

abundance: NA
d_gene: NA
v_gene: TRBV27
j_gene: TRBJ2-5
CDR3nt: TGTGCCAGCAGTTTAGGGACGGTGGCACAAGAGACCCAGTACTTC
CDR3aa: CASSLGTVAQETQYF

abundance: NA
d_gene: TRBD1
v_gene: TRBV20-1
j_gene: TRBJ1-1
CDR3nt: TGCAGTGCTAGCGGGACAGGGACTGAAGCTTTCTTT
CDR3aa: CSASGTGTEAFF

abundance: NA
d_gene: NA
v_gene: TRBV27
j_gene: TRBJ2-2
CDR3nt: TGTGCCAGCAGTACCGGCTGGGACACCGGGGAGCTGTTTTTT
CDR3aa: CASSTGWDTGELFF

abundance: once
d_gene: TRBD2
v_gene: TRBV9
j_gene: TRBJ2-2
CDR3nt: TGTGCCAGCAGCGTAACTAGCGGGACAGAGCTGTTTTTT
CDR3aa: CASSVTSGTELFF

abundance: NA
d_gene: NA
v_gene: TRBV24-1
j_gene: TRBJ2-1
CDR3nt: TGTGCCACCAGTGATTTGCTGCTAGGGAATGAGCAGTTCTTC
CDR3aa: CATSDLLLGNEQFF

abundance: NA
d_gene: NA
v_gene: TRBV12-3/TRBV12-4
j_gene: TRBJ2-7
CDR3nt: TGTGCCAGCAGCCTTTCAATGAGGGAGTACGAGCAGTACTTC
CDR3aa: CASSLSMREYEQYF

abundance: NA
d_gene: TRBD1
v_gene: TRBV20-1
j_gene: TRBJ2-3
CDR3nt: TGCAGTGCTTTTACCGGGACAGGGGGCGACACGCAGTATTTT
CDR3aa: CSAFTGTGGDTQYF

abundance: NA
d_gene: TRBD2
v_gene: TRBV5-6
j_gene: TRBJ2-3
CDR3nt: TGTGCCAGCAGACCAGGACTAGCGGGGTTGTATACGCAGTATTTT
CDR3aa: CASRPGLAGLYTQYF

abundance: NA
d_gene: NA
v_gene: TRBV19
j_gene: TRBJ2-7
CDR3nt: TGTGCCAGTAGTATAGATGGAACCAGCTACGAGCAGTACTTC
CDR3aa: CASSIDGTSYEQYF

abundance: NA
d_gene: NA
v_gene: TRBV20-1
j_gene: TRBJ2-3
CDR3nt: TGCAGTGCTAGCGGGAACCGAAACACAGATACGCAGTATTTT
CDR3aa: CSASGNRNTDTQYF

abundance: NA
d_gene: NA
v_gene: TRBV30
j_gene: TRBJ1-2
CDR3nt: TGTGCCTGGACGGAGAACTATGGCTACACCTTC
CDR3aa: CAWTENYGYTF

abundance: NA
d_gene: TRBD1
v_gene: TRBV2
j_gene: TRBJ2-2
CDR3nt: TGTGCCAGCCGGACAGGGGGCGACACCGGGGAGCTGTTTTTT
CDR3aa: CASRTGGDTGELFF

abundance: NA
d_gene: NA
v_gene: TRBV4-1
j_gene: TRBJ2-3
CDR3nt: TGCGCCAGCAGCCAAGCGAGCGGCCCGAGCACAGATACGCAGTATTTT
CDR3aa: CASSQASGPSTDTQYF

abundance: NA
d_gene: TRBD2
v_gene: TRBV3-1
j_gene: TRBJ2-1
CDR3nt: TGTGCCAGCAGCCAGGTACTAGCGGGAGCTGGAAGGGATGAGCAGTTCTTC
CDR3aa: CASSQVLAGAGRDEQFF

abundance: NA
d_gene: TRBD2
v_gene: TRBV14
j_gene: TRBJ2-1
CDR3nt: TGTGCCAGCAGCCAACTAGCGGGGGGGAAGCAGTTCTTC
CDR3aa: CASSQLAGGKQFF

abundance: NA
d_gene: TRBD2
v_gene: TRBV7-2
j_gene: TRBJ2-7
CDR3nt: TGTGCCAGCAGCTTAACCGGGACTAGCGGGGCCTCCTACGAGCAGTACTTC
CDR3aa: CASSLTGTSGASYEQYF

abundance: NA
d_gene: TRBD2
v_gene: TRBV11-2
j_gene: TRBJ2-3
CDR3nt: TGTGCCAGCAGCTTAGGGCTAGCGGGAGGCACAGATACGCAGTATTTT
CDR3aa: CASSLGLAGGTDTQYF

abundance: NA
d_gene: TRBD2
v_gene: TRBV24-1
j_gene: TRBJ2-1
CDR3nt: TGTGCCACCAGTGATTTCATAAGCGGGAGGGATAATGAGCAGTTCTTC
CDR3aa: CATSDFISGRDNEQFF

abundance: NA
d_gene: TRBD1
v_gene: TRBV10-3
j_gene: TRBJ2-7
CDR3nt: TGTGCCATCAGTGGGAAGGGGGCCGAGCAGTACTTC
CDR3aa: CAISGKGAEQYF

abundance: NA
d_gene: TRBD1
v_gene: TRBV29-1
j_gene: TRBJ1-5
CDR3nt: TGCAGCGCAAATAGGGGGCCTGGTCAGCCCCAGCATTTT
CDR3aa: CSANRGPGQPQHF

abundance: NA
d_gene: NA
v_gene: TRBV20-1
j_gene: TRBJ2-7
CDR3nt: TGCAGTGCTAGAAGACGGGAGCGCTACGAGCAGTACTTC
CDR3aa: CSARRRERYEQYF

abundance: NA
d_gene: TRBD2
v_gene: TRBV6-6
j_gene: TRBJ2-7
CDR3nt: TGTGCCAGCCTCCGGGAGGCGACCTACGAGCAGTACTTC
CDR3aa: CASLREATYEQYF